A single sample is the source of the 28 T cell receptor beta chains below, sequenced in a study of blood T cell repertoires in COVID-19 (dated by TCRdb to 2019 to 2021). Receptors were amplified or captured by the immunoSEQ multiplex PCR assay. TCRdb re-hosts the immuneACCESS table, in-frame sequences only. Its copies lack some clones; in the studies checked, an unresolved V gene accounts for under half of them, and the cause for the rest is not known. In this sample the table shows about 310,000 clones, over 75% of which occur a single time. The ten largest clones represent under 2.5% of the sample. The sample was PBMCs or T cells enriched from blood (not recorded which). Receptor source: a man aged 25 to 45 who had recovered from COVID-19.

The genes are TRBV5-5 and TRBJ1-1, with D possibly TRBD1 on 6 matching bases. The CDR3 totals 16 residues. Trimming removed 2 bases from V and 5 bases from J, with 19 bases in between. Germline lookup yields CDR1 SGHKS and CDR2 YYEKEE (reference sequence). CDR3 DNA: TGTGCCAGCAGCTTTCTGGCAGGGGAGAGTAGTACTGAAGCTTTCTTT. Translated: CASSFLAGESSTEAFF.

This clone was observed many times. The J gene is TRBJ2-6, the V gene TRBV19, with D possibly being TRBD1 (5 bases). V was trimmed by 8 bases and J by 0 bases, leaving 11 bases between them. Germline V gene lookup returns CDR1 LNHDA and CDR2 SQIVND (reference sequence). CDR3 length equals 15 residues. The CDR3 sequence: CASSKTVSGANVLTF. The CDR3 DNA is TGTGCCAGTTCAAAGACAGTCTCTGGGGCCAACGTCCTGACTTTC.

The V call is TRBV18, the J call TRBJ1-1, with no clear D. Germline V gene sequence: CDR1 KGHSH, CDR2 LQKENI. V lost 3 bases, J lost 0 bases, and 5 bases lay in between. The length of the CDR3 is 13 residues. The CDR3 loop reads CASSPQVNTEAFF. The DNA for the CDR3 is TGTGCCAGCTCACCCCAGGTGAACACTGAAGCTTTCTTT.

The chain employs TRBV10-1 and TRBJ1-1; D uncertain. Germline lookup yields CDR1 WNHNN and CDR2 SYGVQD (reference sequence). This CDR3 is built from 13 residues. Trimming left V 6 bases short and J 4 bases short, with 12 bases between. CDR3 nucleotides: TGCGCCAGCAGCGCAACGGGGATCACTGAAGCTTTCTTT. It encodes CASSATGITEAFF.

The genes are TRBV3-1 (or the pseudogene TRBV3-2) and TRBJ2-7, with D maybe TRBD2 (6 bases). The CDR3 spans 12 residues. CDR1 and CDR2 (germline): LGHDT, YNNKEL (reference sequence). Trimming left V 3 bases short and J 6 bases short, with 9 bases between. CDR3 residues: CASSHLEGEQYF. CDR3 nucleotide sequence: TGTGCCAGCAGCCACTTGGAGGGCGAGCAGTACTTC.

In its sample, this clone was seen once. The rearrangement joins TRBV7-8 to TRBJ2-3, with 7 bases fitting TRBD2. V was pared by 9 bases and J by 3 bases, with 6 bases of the junction left unmatched. CDR1 is SGHVS, CDR2 FQNEAQ, per germline. This CDR3 is 13 amino acids long. The CDR3 bases are TGTGCCAGTCGGGGGGTTTGGACAGATACGCAGTATTTT. Protein product: CASRGVWTDTQYF.

This clone was counted a few times. This chain connects TRBV2 to TRBJ2-2, with 10 positions matching TRBD1. V lost 6 bases and J lost 6; bases outside the gene matches: 7. CDR1 and CDR2 from the germline V gene are SNHLY and FYNNEI. The CDR3 is 15 residues long. The DNA of the CDR3 is TGTGCCAGCAGACAAGGGACAGGGGCCGCCGGGGAGCTGTTTTTT. Translation gives CASRQGTGAAGELFF.

The V call is TRBV10-2, the J call TRBJ1-2; D perhaps matches TRBD1 (5 bases). Trimming removed 6 bases from V and 4 bases from J, with 12 bases in between. The CDR3 is made up of 13 amino acids. Germline assignment: CDR1 WSHSY and CDR2 SAAADI. The CDR3 nucleotides read TGCGCCAGCAGGGAGGGGCAGAGCTATGGCTACACCTTC. This translates into CASREGQSYGYTF.

About this clone itself: The sample carries other DNA sequences with the same CDR3. The chain uses TRBV15 and TRBJ1-5, with D hard to call. The length of the CDR3 is 12 residues. Germline CDR1 reads LNHNV; CDR2 reads YYDKDF (reference sequence). Trimming left V 1 base short and J 5 bases short, with 3 bases between. The chain's CDR3 is CATSRADQPQHF. CDR3 coding DNA: TGTGCCACCAGCAGAGCCGATCAGCCCCAGCATTTT.

This clone came up a few times. The gene calls are TRBV2 and TRBJ2-7, with TRBD1 matching over 10 bases. The CDR3 runs 12 residues. Germline values: CDR1 SNHLY, CDR2 FYNNEI. The trim removed 7 bases at V and 6 bases at J, leaving 3 bases unmatched. Here the CDR3 reads CASIGTGVEQYF. The CDR3 nucleotides are TGTGCCAGCATCGGGACAGGGGTCGAGCAGTACTTC.

This chain links TRBV7-9 with TRBJ1-3, with D possibly TRBD1 on 5 matching bases. This CDR3 comprises 16 residues. CDR1 and CDR2 (germline): SEHNR, FQNEAQ (reference sequence). V was pared by 5 bases and J by 4 bases, with 18 bases between. In DNA form, the CDR3 reads TGTGCCAGCAGCCAGATTTTTGGGACTGGGGGAAACACCATATATTTT. Protein: CASSQIFGTGGNTIYF.

This chain connects TRBV5-4 to TRBJ2-7, with 15 bases matching TRBD2. With 3 bases clipped from V and 7 bases from J, the junction kept 11 bases outside the gene matches. The CDR3 runs to 17 residues. Germline V gene sequence: CDR1 SGHNT, CDR2 YYREEE (reference sequence). CDR3 sequence: CASSSGLAGGIGGEQYF. The CDR3 DNA follows: TGTGCCAGCAGCTCAGGACTAGCGGGGGGGATCGGAGGAGAGCAGTACTTC.

This chain links TRBV19 with TRBJ2-2; no clear D. V dropped 3 bases and J dropped 3 bases, with 14 bases sitting between them. Germline V gene lookup returns CDR1 LNHDA and CDR2 SQIVND (reference sequence). The CDR3 runs to 16 residues. The CDR3 nucleotides read TGTGCCAGTAGTATGGTGGGCAGATACTACACCGGGGAGCTGTTTTTT. Translated: CASSMVGRYYTGELFF.

The chain combines TRBV7-8 with TRBJ1-5; D might be TRBD1 (5 bases). The CDR3 has 18 residues. Germline CDR1 SGHVS, CDR2 FQNEAQ. Trimming pared 4 bases from V and 0 bases from J, leaving 19 bases between. The CDR3 region is CASSSLLAGLLSNQPQHF. The CDR3 DNA reads TGTGCCAGCAGCTCACTTCTTGCGGGACTGCTTAGCAATCAGCCCCAGCATTTT.

The V gene is TRBV2, the J gene TRBJ1-2; no firm D call. Germline V gives CDR1 SNHLY, CDR2 FYNNEI. The CDR3 has 13 amino acids. The CDR3: CAVAGFPKYGYTF. The CDR3 DNA is TGTGCTGTGGCGGGTTTTCCGAAATATGGCTACACCTTC.

The chain recombines TRBV25-1 with TRBJ1-2; 9 bases agree with TRBD1. After removal of 4 bases from V and 6 bases from J, the junction contained 9 bases not matched to a gene. The germline V gene encodes CDR1 MGHDK and CDR2 SYGVNS. The CDR3 sequence is 15 residues long. DNA of the CDR3: TGTGCCAGCAGTGGGTCCGCCGGGACAGGGAATGGCTACACCTTC. This codes for CASSGSAGTGNGYTF.

V is TRBV5-4 and J is TRBJ2-2; possible D gene TRBD2, 5 bases. The CDR3 runs to 14 residues. CDR1 is SGHNT, CDR2 YYREEE, per germline (reference sequence). Trimming pared 1 base from V and 9 bases from J, leaving 13 bases between. The CDR3 nucleotides read TGTGCCAGCAGCTTGAGCCGGGGTTCGAGGGAGCTGTTTTTT. Amino acids: CASSLSRGSRELFF.

The chain recombines TRBV2 with TRBJ1-1; 7 bases are shared with TRBD1. The CDR3 spans 15 residues. With V trimmed by 6 bases and J by 1 base, 8 bases remained unmatched. CDR1 and CDR2 (germline): SNHLY, FYNNEI. DNA of the CDR3: TGTGCCAGCAGGCACAGGGGATATACGAACACTGAAGCTTTCTTT. This gives the protein CASRHRGYTNTEAFF. The whole variable domain, filled in from reference TRBV2 and TRBJ1-1, reads EPEVTQTPSHQVTQMGQEVILRCVPISNHLYFYWYRQILGQKVEFLVSFYNNEISEKSEIFDDQFSVERPDGSNFTLKIRSTKLEDSAMYFCASRHRGYTNTEAFFGQGTRLTVV.

The rearrangement joins TRBV7-2 to TRBJ2-3; 11 nucleotides align to TRBD2. This CDR3 is 16 amino acids long. V shed 1 base and J 5 bases; nucleotides not matched to a gene: 5. From germline, CDR1 is SGHTA and CDR2 FQGNSA. The CDR3: CASSLGSGGARDTQYF. CDR3 nucleotide sequence: TGTGCCAGCAGCTTAGGTAGCGGGGGGGCTAGAGATACGCAGTATTTT.

The rearrangement joins TRBV20-1 to TRBJ1-2; D remains ambiguous. CDR1 and CDR2 from the germline V gene are DFQATT and SNEGSKA (reference sequence). This CDR3 is 12 amino acids long. The ends were cut back, 3 bases at V and 8 bases at J, with 13 bases in the middle. CDR3 sequence (DNA): TGCAGTGCTAGTGACGGGTTTGGGGGCTACACCTTC. Amino acids: CSASDGFGGYTF.

The CDR3, as DNA: TGCGCCAGCAGCCACCCTGGGCTTGCCGGGGAGCTGTTTTTT. Amino acids: CASSHPGLAGELFF. This chain connects TRBV4-1 to TRBJ2-2, with D unresolved. This CDR3 spans 14 amino acids. Germline V lookup: CDR1 MGHRA, CDR2 YSYEKL. The ends were cut back, 3 bases at V and 6 bases at J, with 11 bases in the middle.

The gene calls are TRBV29-1 and TRBJ2-3, with 10 bases aligning to TRBD1. The CDR3 length is 15 residues. The trim removed 5 bases at V and 1 base at J, leaving 6 bases unmatched. Germline values: CDR1 SQVTM, CDR2 ANQGSEA. The CDR3 loop reads CSVQGQGWGTDTQYF. DNA of the CDR3: TGCAGCGTTCAGGGACAGGGGTGGGGCACAGATACGCAGTATTTT.

The chain uses TRBV3-1 (or the pseudogene TRBV3-2) and TRBJ1-1; 11 bases agree with TRBD1. V lost 4 bases and J lost 4; bases outside the gene matches: 8. Germline V gene data show CDR1 as LGHDT and CDR2 as YNNKEL (reference sequence). There are 16 residues in the CDR3. The CDR3 sequence is CASSPIRGQGATEAFF. CDR3 DNA: TGTGCCAGCAGCCCGATCAGAGGACAGGGGGCCACTGAAGCTTTCTTT.

The V and J genes are TRBV7-8 and TRBJ2-3; D gene unclear. This CDR3 is 15 amino acids long. The ends were cut back, 0 bases at V and 4 bases at J, with 11 bases in the middle. Germline CDR1 and CDR2: SGHVS and FQNEAQ. DNA of the CDR3: TGTGCCAGCAGCTTAGCGTTAAAGCTTGCAGATACGCAGTATTTT. Translation: CASSLALKLADTQYF.

V gene TRBV5-1 combines with J gene TRBJ2-1; 7 bases line up with TRBD1. The CDR3 runs to 15 residues. Germline lookup yields CDR1 SGHRS and CDR2 YFSETQ. The V segment lost 4 bases and the J segment 4 bases; nucleotides outside the gene matches: 8. CDR3 DNA: TGCGCCAGCAGCATTACCGGGACAGAGTACAATGAGCAGTTCTTC. This translates into CASSITGTEYNEQFF.

CDR3 residues: CASSPSGGAGYTF. CDR3 bases: TGTGCCAGCTCACCCTCAGGGGGCGCGGGCTACACCTTC. The V call is TRBV18, the J call TRBJ1-2, with 8 bases fitting TRBD1. This CDR3 region has 13 residues. The V and J ends lost 3 bases and 8 bases, in that order; junction bases with no gene match: 5. CDR1 is KGHSH, CDR2 LQKENI, per germline.

The chain joins TRBV20-1 to TRBJ2-3; D not certain. The CDR3 runs to 12 residues. Trimming took off 3 bases at V and 6 bases at J, with 10 bases between the two ends. Germline V gene sequence: CDR1 DFQATT, CDR2 SNEGSKA (reference sequence). The CDR3 region has the DNA TGCAGTGCTAGTCCTAGTTGGGATACGCAGTATTTT. Translated, it gives CSASPSWDTQYF.

The chain has TRBV5-4 and TRBJ2-2, with D possibly matching TRBD1 (5 bases). The CDR3 extends over 14 amino acids. Germline V gives CDR1 SGHNT, CDR2 YYREEE (reference sequence). V gave up 4 bases and J gave up 5 bases, with 12 bases separating them. The CDR3 reads CASSIGTGTGELFF. Here the CDR3 DNA reads TGTGCCAGCAGCATTGGCACAGGAACCGGGGAGCTGTTTTTT. Together with reference TRBV5-4 and TRBJ2-2, the CDR3 gives the full variable domain: ETGVTQSPTHLIKTRGQQVTLRCSSQSGHNTVSWYQQALGQGPQFIFQYYREEENGRGNFPPRFSGLQFPNYSSELNVNALELDDSALYLCASSIGTGTGELFFGEGSRLTVL.